Described below is a single TCR beta chain sequence and its context. What it binds is unknown. This entry comes from a study of T cells expressing NK-cell markers. Study-wide context: Sequencing of TCR beta repertoires drew on sorted CD3+CD56+NKG2C+, CD3+CD56+NKG2C- and CD3+CD56-NKG2C+ T cells. HCMV serostatus: seven of eight sequenced donors positive, one negative.

Notes on the study in general: In a group of several donors, dominant NKG2C+ clonotypes represented about 1.0-8% of CD8+ T cells.

UMIs accompanied the 5'RACE template switching by which TCR beta cDNA was made. Reprocessing the 5' RACE reads, TCRdb reports a single entry for every CDR3 protein and omits DNA. The sample table sets out 200,000 to 300,000 distinct CDR3 sequences. The sample taken for sequencing was blood T cells: a sorted CD56 or NKG2C T cell subset, CD4+ or CD8+ T cells, or bulk PBMC T cells (not recorded which). The clonotype comes from a woman between 18 and 70 years old in good health.

The CDR3 protein is CASSRQSANTEAFF. The chain combines TRBV5-4 with TRBJ1-1; TCRdb calls TRBD1, which cannot be checked without DNA. The CDR3 covers 14 residues. Germline CDR1 reads SGHNT; CDR2 reads YYREEE (reference sequence).